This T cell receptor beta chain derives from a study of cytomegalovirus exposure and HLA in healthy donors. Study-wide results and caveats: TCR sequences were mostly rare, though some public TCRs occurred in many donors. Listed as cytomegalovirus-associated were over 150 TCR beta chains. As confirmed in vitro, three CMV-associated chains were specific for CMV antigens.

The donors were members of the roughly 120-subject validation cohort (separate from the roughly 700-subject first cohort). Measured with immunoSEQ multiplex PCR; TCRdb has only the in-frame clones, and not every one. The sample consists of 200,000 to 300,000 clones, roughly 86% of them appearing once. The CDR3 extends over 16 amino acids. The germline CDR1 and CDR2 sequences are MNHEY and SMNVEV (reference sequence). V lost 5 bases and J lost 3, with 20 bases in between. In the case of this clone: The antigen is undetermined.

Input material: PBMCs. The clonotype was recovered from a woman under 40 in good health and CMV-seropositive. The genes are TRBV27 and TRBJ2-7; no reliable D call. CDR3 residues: CASSPSRGERNYEQYF. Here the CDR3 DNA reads TGTGCCAGCAGTCCCTCCCGAGGTGAGCGTAACTACGAGCAGTACTTC.